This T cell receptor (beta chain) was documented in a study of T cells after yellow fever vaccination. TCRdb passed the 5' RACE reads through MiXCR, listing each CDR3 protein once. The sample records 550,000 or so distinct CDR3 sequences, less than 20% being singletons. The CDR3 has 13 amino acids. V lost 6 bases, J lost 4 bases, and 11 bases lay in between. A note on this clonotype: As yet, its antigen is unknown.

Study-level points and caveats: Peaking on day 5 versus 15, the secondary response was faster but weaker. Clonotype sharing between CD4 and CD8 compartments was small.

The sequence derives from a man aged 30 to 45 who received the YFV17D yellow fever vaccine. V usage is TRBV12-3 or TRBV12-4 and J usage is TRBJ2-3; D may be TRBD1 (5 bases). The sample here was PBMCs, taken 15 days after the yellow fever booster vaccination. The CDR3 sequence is CASRNTGADTQYF. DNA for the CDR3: TGTGCCAGCAGAAACACAGGCGCAGATACGCAGTATTTT.